The present T cell receptor beta chain was sequenced within a study of human T cells and chemical hapten exposure. Across the whole study: Per-sample variation in TCR yield stemmed mainly from small pooled library volume differences.

Stated time point: patch test 2, 6 weeks after DPC sensitization. Treatment specified: therapeutic diphenylcyclopropenone sensitization with weekly scalp DPC. The drawing of blood occurred before each patch test was applied. This clonotype was seen at least ten times. Trimming took 0 bases from V and 3 from J, leaving 11 bases between them. In germline, CDR1 is DFQATT, CDR2 SNEGSKA (reference sequence). CDR3 length: 14 residues. In the study's own analysis: Sample TCR counts, which ranged from roughly 23,224 to 750,000, had a median of about 100,000. TCRdb used MiXCR to reprocess the RACE reads, holding one entry per CDR3 protein. TCRdb, not the original authors, processed these V and J calls. The sample carries under 450,000 distinct CDR3 sequences, about 6% recorded once.

The chain couples TRBV20-1 to TRBJ1-1; D is undetermined. Sequencing used whole blood, obtained in connection with sensitization to the hapten diphenylcyclopropenone (DPC). This sequence was found in a woman younger than 30 with alopecia areata. Some clones in this sample may be carry-over from other donors' samples. The CDR3 DNA sequence: TGCAGTGCTAGAGATAGTAGAGCATACACTGAAGCTTTCTTT. It specifies CSARDSRAYTEAFF.